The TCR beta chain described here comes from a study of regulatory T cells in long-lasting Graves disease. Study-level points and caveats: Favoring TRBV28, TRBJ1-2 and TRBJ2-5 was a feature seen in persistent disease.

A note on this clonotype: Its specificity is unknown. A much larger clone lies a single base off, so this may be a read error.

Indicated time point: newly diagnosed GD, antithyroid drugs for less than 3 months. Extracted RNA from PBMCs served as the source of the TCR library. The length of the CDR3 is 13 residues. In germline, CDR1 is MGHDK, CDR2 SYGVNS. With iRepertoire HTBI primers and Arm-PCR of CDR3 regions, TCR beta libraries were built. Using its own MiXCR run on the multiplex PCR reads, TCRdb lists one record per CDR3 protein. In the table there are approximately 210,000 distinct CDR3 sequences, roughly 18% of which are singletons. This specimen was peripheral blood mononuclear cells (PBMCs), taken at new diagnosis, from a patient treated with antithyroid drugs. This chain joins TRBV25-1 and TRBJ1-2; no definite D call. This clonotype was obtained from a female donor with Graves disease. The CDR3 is CASSDRGKAGCTF. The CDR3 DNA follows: TGTGCCAGCAGTGATAGAGGGAAGGCTGGCTGCACCTTC.